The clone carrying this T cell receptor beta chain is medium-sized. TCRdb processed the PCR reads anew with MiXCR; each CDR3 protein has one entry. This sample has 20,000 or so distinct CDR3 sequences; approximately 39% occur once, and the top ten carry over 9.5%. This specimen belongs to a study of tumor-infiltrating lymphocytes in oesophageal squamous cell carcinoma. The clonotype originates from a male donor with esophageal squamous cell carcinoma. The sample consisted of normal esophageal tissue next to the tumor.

The CDR3, as DNA: TGTGCCAGCAGCTTATCATATGGCTACACCTTC. It translates to CASSLSYGYTF. This sequence joins TRBV7-9 and TRBJ1-2; unclear D gene. Germline CDR1 is SEHNR and CDR2 is FQNEAQ (reference sequence). V lost 2 bases and J 5 bases, leaving 3 bases between the germline ends. The CDR3 has 11 amino acids.